This entry lists 32 T cell receptor beta chains sequenced from one sample in a study of Graves' ophthalmopathy and Graves' hyperthyroidism. RNA transcripts provided the template for amplifying TCR beta CDR3 regions. A first-round RT-PCR used HTBI primers, followed by a second-round multiplex PCR. Each CDR3 protein gets one entry after TCRdb re-called the multiplex PCR reads with MiXCR. This sample has about 620,000 distinct CDR3 sequences; about a fifth occur once, and the top ten carry more than 5.5%. Sequenced sample: peripheral blood. These receptors all come from a woman under 30 with stable Graves' hyperthyroidism. Some clones in this sample may be carry-over from other donors' samples.

J is TRBJ1-2 and V is TRBV11-2; 12 bases are a match to TRBD1. J was trimmed by 4 bases and V by 5 bases; bases with no gene match: 11. This CDR3 is 17 amino acids long. Per the germline V gene, CDR1 is SGHAT and CDR2 is FQNNGV. CDR3 nucleotide sequence: TGTGCCAGCAGCCCGGGACAGGGGGCCTTCGCTTTCTATGGCTACACCTTC. This encodes CASSPGQGAFAFYGYTF.

The chain couples TRBV6-5 to TRBJ1-2, with D hard to call. The V gene lost 0 bases and the J gene lost 1 base, with 9 bases spanning the gap. CDR1 and CDR2 from the germline V gene are MNHEY and SVGAGI. This CDR3 has 15 residues. CDR3 residues: CASSYSIHVNYGYTF. The CDR3 DNA is TGTGCCAGCAGTTACTCGATCCACGTTAACTATGGCTACACCTTC.

This clonotype was observed at least ten times. V usage is TRBV20-1 and J usage is TRBJ2-5, with no clear D. V gave up 6 bases and J gave up 0 bases, with 5 bases separating them. CDR3 length equals 11 residues. In germline, CDR1 is DFQATT, CDR2 SNEGSKA (reference sequence). The CDR3 loop is CSAADQETQYF. In nucleotides, the CDR3 is TGCAGTGCGGCAGACCAAGAGACCCAGTACTTC.

At least ten counts were recorded for this clonotype. J is TRBJ1-1 and V is TRBV11-1, with D perhaps matching TRBD1 (5 bases). V was shortened by 5 bases and J by 1 base, with 20 bases between the two germline ends. Germline lookup yields CDR1 SGHAT and CDR2 FQDESV (reference sequence). The CDR3 is 17 amino acids. The chain's CDR3 is CASSPRLRDSRNTEAFF. In DNA form, the CDR3 reads TGTGCCAGCAGCCCTCGTCTCCGGGACTCCCGGAACACTGAAGCTTTCTTT.

This clonotype was seen repeatedly, ten times or more. The J gene is TRBJ2-7, the V gene TRBV12-3 or TRBV12-4, with 7 bases aligning to TRBD1. J gave up 4 bases and V 8 bases, and 14 bases lay outside the gene matches. The CDR3 runs 15 residues. CDR3 protein: CASRPSSRGRYEQYF. The CDR3 DNA reads TGTGCCAGCCGCCCATCGTCTAGGGGGCGGTACGAGCAGTACTTC.

This clonotype was seen a few times. The chain couples TRBV20-1 to TRBJ1-1; TRBD1 is a possible D gene (5 bases). CDR1 and CDR2 (germline): DFQATT, SNEGSKA (reference sequence). There are 14 residues in the CDR3. V gave up 1 base and J gave up 5 bases, with 14 bases separating them. In DNA form, the CDR3 reads TGCAGTGCTAGAGCGGGGGGGGTTGGTACTGAAGCTTTCTTT. Its protein product is CSARAGGVGTEAFF.

This clonotype has at least ten counts. The chain employs TRBV20-1 and TRBJ2-5; 8 bases align to TRBD2. CDR1 is DFQATT and CDR2 is SNEGSKA in the germline V gene (reference sequence). V shed 3 bases, J shed 2 bases, and the junction held 11 bases outside the gene matches. There are 16 residues in the CDR3. Here the CDR3 DNA reads TGCAGTGCTAGTCCCCTGCTAGCGGGCCAACAAGAGACCCAGTACTTC. Amino acid sequence: CSASPLLAGQQETQYF.

This clonotype was counted only a few times. The chain joins TRBV5-5 to TRBJ2-2, with 7 bases aligning to TRBD1. V lost 0 bases and J lost 8; bases outside the gene matches: 4. The CDR3 is 14 amino acids. The germline gives CDR1 SGHKS, CDR2 YYEKEE (reference sequence). Here the CDR3 DNA reads TGTGCCAGCAGCTTGGACAGGGGCGGAGGGGAGCTGTTTTTT. Translation: CASSLDRGGGELFF.

Comments on this clonotype: Given the absence of the conserved phenylalanine or tryptophan at the CDR3 end, a read error is likely. The chain employs TRBV15 and TRBJ2-3, with a weak D call TRBD1 (5 bases). CDR1 and CDR2 (germline): LNHNV, YYDKDF (reference sequence). The CDR3 is 14 residues long. V was pared by 2 bases and J by 6 bases, with 12 bases between. DNA of the CDR3: TGTGCCACCAGCAGAATGACAGAGTCCGATACGCAGTATTTG. Translated: CATSRMTESDTQYL.

Here the CDR3 DNA reads TGTGCCAGCAGCTTAGACGGCGGGGGGGAATACGAGCAGTACTTC. Translating gives CASSLDGGGEYEQYF. This chain joins TRBV7-9 and TRBJ2-7; 9 bases fit TRBD2. Germline V gene lookup returns CDR1 SEHNR and CDR2 FQNEAQ (reference sequence). V shed 1 base, J shed 4 bases, and the junction held 5 bases outside the gene matches. CDR3 length: 15 amino acids.

Ten or more counts support this clonotype. This sequence joins TRBV9 and TRBJ2-2; unclear D gene. CDR3 size: 12 residues. The germline V gene has CDR1 SGDLS and CDR2 YYNGEE. The V and J ends lost 5 bases and 1 base respectively, with 3 bases between them. CDR3: CASSVNTGELFF. The CDR3 nucleotides are TGTGCCAGCAGTGTGAACACCGGGGAGCTGTTTTTT.

This clonotype was observed many times. J is TRBJ2-4 and V is TRBV19; 13 positions agree with TRBD2. Germline V gene lookup returns CDR1 LNHDA and CDR2 SQIVND (reference sequence). Germline trimming cut 6 bases from V and 10 bases from J; bases unmatched to any gene: 12. This CDR3 spans 16 amino acids. The CDR3 coding sequence is TGTGCCAGTAGGCCTACTAGCGGGGGGGTTCTTGGGATTCAGTACTTC. Amino acid sequence: CASRPTSGGVLGIQYF.

This clonotype appeared many times. This chain uses TRBV6-1 with TRBJ1-6; 9 bases are a match to TRBD1. Germline V gene data show CDR1 as MNHNS and CDR2 as SASEGT. The ends lost 0 bases at V and 7 bases at J; junction bases unmatched: 10. CDR3 length: 18 residues. This CDR3 is CASSEAAYRGPGNSPLHF. The CDR3 nucleotides are TGTGCCAGCAGTGAAGCAGCGTACAGGGGGCCGGGGAATTCACCCCTCCACTTT.

This clonotype was seen ten or more times. This sequence joins TRBV29-1 and TRBJ2-7; D call uncertain. Trimming removed 7 bases from V and 4 bases from J, with 17 bases in between. There are 13 residues in the CDR3. Germline assignment: CDR1 SQVTM and CDR2 ANQGSEA. CDR3 residues: CSAGPGPIYEQYF. The CDR3 region has the DNA TGCAGCGCCGGACCGGGTCCTATTTACGAGCAGTACTTC.

This clonotype was observed a handful of times. The chain joins TRBV6-1 to TRBJ1-2; no firm D call. Germline V gene data show CDR1 as MNHNS and CDR2 as SASEGT. Trimming left V 6 bases short and J 7 bases short, with 12 bases between. The CDR3 loop spans 12 amino acids. In DNA form, the CDR3 reads TGTGCCAGCAGGAACGAGGGTCGTGGCTACACCTTC. Protein product: CASRNEGRGYTF.

This clonotype has at least ten counts. The V gene is TRBV5-1, the J gene TRBJ1-1, with 7 bases fitting TRBD1. This CDR3 is 15 amino acids long. Per the germline V gene, CDR1 is SGHRS and CDR2 is YFSETQ. After removal of 4 bases from V and 4 bases from J, the junction contained 10 bases not matched to a gene. CDR3 amino acids: CASSPRTGAGTEAFF. In DNA form, the CDR3 reads TGCGCCAGCAGCCCACGGACAGGAGCAGGCACTGAAGCTTTCTTT.

The chain combines TRBV30 with TRBJ1-5; 8 bases line up with TRBD1. The V segment lost 1 base and the J segment 2 bases; nucleotides outside the gene matches: 13. The length of the CDR3 is 18 residues. CDR1 and CDR2 (germline): GTSNPN, SVGIG (reference sequence). The CDR3: CAWSAWTGSNRGNQPQHF. For the CDR3, the DNA is TGTGCCTGGAGTGCATGGACAGGGAGTAATCGCGGCAATCAGCCCCAGCATTTT.

In its sample, this clonotype was seen many times. This chain links TRBV7-3 with TRBJ2-7, with D perhaps assigned TRBD1 or TRBD2 (7 bases each). The length of the CDR3 is 15 residues. Trimming pared 2 bases from V and 2 bases from J, leaving 13 bases between. CDR1 is SGHTA and CDR2 is FQGTGA in the germline V gene. CDR3 loop: CASSLGEGQPYEQYF. CDR3 in DNA: TGTGCCAGCAGCTTAGGGGAGGGACAGCCCTACGAGCAGTACTTC.

This clonotype was recorded many times. The chain uses TRBV11-2 and TRBJ2-7; no reliable D call. The CDR3 contains 12 residues. CDR1 and CDR2 (germline): SGHAT, FQNNGV. Trimming removed 3 bases from V and 1 base from J, with 4 bases in between. CDR3 DNA sequence: TGTGCCAGCAGCTTTGAGTCCTACGAGCAGTACTTC. Protein: CASSFESYEQYF.

This chain's CDR3 is CASSPSGAGGYTF. The CDR3 coding sequence is TGTGCCAGCAGCCCATCGGGGGCGGGAGGCTACACCTTC. The chain combines TRBV6-2 or TRBV6-3 with TRBJ1-2, with D possibly being TRBD1 (6 bases). Germline assignment: CDR1 MNHEY and CDR2 SVGEGT. V was shortened by 6 bases and J by 8 bases, with 16 bases between the two germline ends. The CDR3 contains 13 residues.

V usage is TRBV10-3 and J usage is TRBJ1-1; the D is unclear. CDR1 and CDR2 (germline): ENHRY, SYGVKD. The CDR3 totals 13 residues. Trimming pared 0 bases from V and 4 bases from J, leaving 6 bases between. The CDR3 spells CAISESTFTEAFF. In DNA form, the CDR3 reads TGTGCCATCAGTGAGTCAACCTTCACTGAAGCTTTCTTT.

In this sample, this clonotype turned up many times. This chain links TRBV18 with TRBJ1-5, with 9 bases lining up with TRBD1. The length of the CDR3 is 16 residues. V trimming: 6 bases; J trimming: 3 bases; junction bases outside the gene matches: 9. In germline, CDR1 is KGHSH, CDR2 LQKENI. The CDR3 here is CASSSGTGTPNQPQHF. In nucleotides, the CDR3 is TGTGCCAGCTCGTCCGGGACAGGGACCCCCAATCAGCCCCAGCATTTT. The complete variable domain, with remaining parts taken from reference TRBV18 and TRBJ1-5, reads NAGVMQNPRHLVRRRGQEARLRCSPMKGHSHVYWYRQLPEEGLKFMVYLQKENIIDESGMPKERFSAEFPKEGPSILRIQQVVRGDSAAYFCASSSGTGTPNQPQHFGDGTRLSIL.

This clonotype was observed at least ten times. This chain links TRBV28 with TRBJ1-5; D gene ambiguous. The germline V and J ends were trimmed by 10 bases and 2 bases, with 18 bases remaining between them. Germline CDR1 is MDHEN and CDR2 is SYDVKM. The CDR3 spans 15 residues. CDR3: CATRATLSGNQPQHF. DNA for the CDR3: TGTGCCACCCGGGCGACACTATCAGGCAATCAGCCCCAGCATTTT.

This clonotype was observed a handful of times. The gene calls are TRBV4-1 and TRBJ2-4; the match to TRBD1 covers 7 bases. This CDR3 is built from 16 residues. With 7 bases clipped from V and 0 bases from J, the junction kept 9 bases outside the gene matches. From germline, CDR1 is MGHRA and CDR2 YSYEKL. The CDR3 nucleotides are TGCGCCAGCACAGGACAGGAGGATCTAGCCAAAAACATTCAGTACTTC. Residues: CASTGQEDLAKNIQYF.

This clonotype showed up many times. J is TRBJ1-1 and V is TRBV6-5; D is perhaps TRBD1 (5 bases). CDR1 and CDR2 from the germline V gene are MNHEY and SVGAGI. The CDR3 sequence is 13 residues long. Trimming left V 4 bases short and J 4 bases short, with 10 bases between. The CDR3 coding sequence is TGTGCCAGCAGTTTAAGTGGGGCCACTGAAGCTTTCTTT. The encoded protein is CASSLSGATEAFF.

This clonotype was counted many times. This chain uses TRBV6-5 with TRBJ2-7; D gene uncertain. V was shortened by 0 bases and J by 0 bases, with 9 bases between the two germline ends. The CDR3 is 15 amino acids. Germline-derived CDR1 and CDR2 are MNHEY and SVGAGI. In DNA, the CDR3 is TGTGCCAGCAGTTACTCGAGCCCTAGCTCCTACGAGCAGTACTTC. Residues: CASSYSSPSSYEQYF.

A few counts support this clonotype. V is TRBV20-1 and J is TRBJ1-5, with 8 bases lining up with TRBD1. The length of the CDR3 is 13 residues. Germline CDR1 and CDR2: DFQATT and SNEGSKA (reference sequence). Germline trimming cut 6 bases from V and 6 bases from J; bases unmatched to any gene: 7. CDR3 nucleotide sequence: TGCAGTGCCACGGACAGGGCGGGTCAGCCCCAGCATTTT. Translated: CSATDRAGQPQHF.

This clonotype was recorded a few times. The rearrangement uses TRBV29-1 and TRBJ2-5, with D uncertain. Germline lookup yields CDR1 SQVTM and CDR2 ANQGSEA. Trimming removed 7 bases at V and 4 bases at J, with 10 bases between. The length of the CDR3 is 11 residues. CDR3 in DNA: TGCAGCGACCAATCAGGAGAGACCCAGTACTTC. Translation: CSDQSGETQYF.

This clonotype showed up many times. The V gene is TRBV6-2 or TRBV6-3, the J gene TRBJ1-5; a weak D match, TRBD1 (5 bases). Trimming left V 6 bases short and J 6 bases short, with 27 bases between. There are 18 residues in the CDR3. The germline CDR1 and CDR2 sequences are MNHEY and SVGEGT. The CDR3: CASSRPQSGGMVLQPQHF. The CDR3 DNA follows: TGTGCCAGCAGCCGCCCCCAGTCGGGGGGGATGGTGCTTCAGCCCCAGCATTTT.

A remark on this clonotype: One junction end does not reproduce the germline sequence, and a read error may be involved. The V and J genes are TRBV12-3 or TRBV12-4 and TRBJ2-7; TRBD2 matches at 12 bases. The CDR3 sequence is 16 residues long. The CDR3 bases are TGTGCCAGCAGTCTAGCGGGAGGGATCCATACCTACGAGCAGTACTTC. This codes for CASSLAGGIHTYEQYF.

This clonotype was picked up many times. The chain links TRBV2 to TRBJ2-7; the D gene is possibly TRBD1 (6 bases). Germline CDR1 SNHLY, CDR2 FYNNEI. Trimming removed 4 bases at V and 6 bases at J, with 13 bases between. The CDR3 extends over 13 amino acids. The CDR3 DNA follows: TGTGCCAGCAGTGCTTACAGGGAAGGCGAGCAGTACTTC. It translates to CASSAYREGEQYF.

V usage is TRBV7-3 and J usage is TRBJ1-2; a possible D gene is TRBD1 (5 bases). The CDR3 covers 14 residues. Germline V gene sequence: CDR1 SGHTA, CDR2 FQGTGA. V was clipped by 5 bases and J by 10 bases, with 20 bases between them. In DNA, the CDR3 is TGTGCCAGCAGCCCGGGGGGAAGAGGCTCTGACTACACCTTC. Its translation is CASSPGGRGSDYTF.